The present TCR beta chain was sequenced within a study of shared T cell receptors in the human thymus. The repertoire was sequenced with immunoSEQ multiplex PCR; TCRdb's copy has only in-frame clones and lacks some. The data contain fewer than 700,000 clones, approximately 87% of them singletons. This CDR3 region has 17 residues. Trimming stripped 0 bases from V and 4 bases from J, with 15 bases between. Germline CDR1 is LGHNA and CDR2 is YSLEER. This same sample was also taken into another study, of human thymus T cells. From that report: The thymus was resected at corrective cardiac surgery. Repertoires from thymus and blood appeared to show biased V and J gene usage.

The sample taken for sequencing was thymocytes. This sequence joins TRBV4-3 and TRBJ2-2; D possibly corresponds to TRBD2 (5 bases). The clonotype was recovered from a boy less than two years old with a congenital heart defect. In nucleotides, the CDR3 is TGCGCCAGCAGCCAAGATAAAGGGCGGGTAGGCACCGGGGAGCTGTTTTTT. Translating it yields CASSQDKGRVGTGELFF.